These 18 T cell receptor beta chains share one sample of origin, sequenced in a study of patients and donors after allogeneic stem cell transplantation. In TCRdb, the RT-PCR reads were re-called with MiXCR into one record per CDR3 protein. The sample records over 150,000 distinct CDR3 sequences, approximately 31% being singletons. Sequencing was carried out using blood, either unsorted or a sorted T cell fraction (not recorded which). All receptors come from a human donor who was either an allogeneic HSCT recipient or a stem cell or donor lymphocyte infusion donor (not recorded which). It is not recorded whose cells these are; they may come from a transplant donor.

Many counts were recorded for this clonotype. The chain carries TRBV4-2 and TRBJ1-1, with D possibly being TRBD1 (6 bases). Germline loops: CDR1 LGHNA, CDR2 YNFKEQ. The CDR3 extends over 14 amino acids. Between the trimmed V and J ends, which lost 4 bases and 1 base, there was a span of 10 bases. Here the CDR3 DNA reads TGTGCCAGCAGCCGACTGGACAGGAACACTGAAGCTTTCTTT. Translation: CASSRLDRNTEAFF.

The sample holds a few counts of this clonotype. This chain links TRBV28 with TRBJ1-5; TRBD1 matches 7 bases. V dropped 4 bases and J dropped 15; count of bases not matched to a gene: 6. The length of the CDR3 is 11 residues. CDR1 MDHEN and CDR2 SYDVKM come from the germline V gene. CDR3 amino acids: CASSYDRVSHF. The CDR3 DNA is TGTGCCAGCAGTTATGACAGGGTTTCGCATTTT.

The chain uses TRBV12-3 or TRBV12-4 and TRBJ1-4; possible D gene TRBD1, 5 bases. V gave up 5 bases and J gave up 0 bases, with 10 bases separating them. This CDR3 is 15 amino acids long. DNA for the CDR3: TGTGCCAGCAGTGGGGCCAGGGCAACTAATGAAAAACTGTTTTTT. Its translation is CASSGARATNEKLFF.

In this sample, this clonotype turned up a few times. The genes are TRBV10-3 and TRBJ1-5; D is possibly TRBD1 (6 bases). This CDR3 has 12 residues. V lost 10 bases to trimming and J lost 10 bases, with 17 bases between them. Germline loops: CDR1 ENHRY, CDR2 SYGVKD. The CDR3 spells CATGTGGQPQHF. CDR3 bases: TGTGCCACGGGGACGGGGGGGCAACCCCAGCATTTT.

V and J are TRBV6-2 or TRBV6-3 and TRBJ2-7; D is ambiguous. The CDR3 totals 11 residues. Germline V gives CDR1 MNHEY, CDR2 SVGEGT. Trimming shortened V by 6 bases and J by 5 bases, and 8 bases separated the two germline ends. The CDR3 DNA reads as TGTGCCAGCAGCACGTACCACGAGCAGTACTTC. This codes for CASSTYHEQYF.

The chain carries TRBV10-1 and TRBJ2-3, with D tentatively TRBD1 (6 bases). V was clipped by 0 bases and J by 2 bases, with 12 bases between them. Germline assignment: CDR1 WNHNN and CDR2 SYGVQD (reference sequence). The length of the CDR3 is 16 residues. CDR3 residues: CASSESPGTPTDTQYF. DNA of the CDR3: TGCGCCAGCAGTGAGTCTCCCGGGACACCCACAGATACGCAGTATTTT.

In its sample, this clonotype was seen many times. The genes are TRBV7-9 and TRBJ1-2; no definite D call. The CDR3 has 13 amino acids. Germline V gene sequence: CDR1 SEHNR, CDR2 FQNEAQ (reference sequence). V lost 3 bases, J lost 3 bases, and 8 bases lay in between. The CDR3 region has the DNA TGTGCCAGCAGCTTGTCGGAGGACTATGGCTACACCTTC. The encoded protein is CASSLSEDYGYTF.

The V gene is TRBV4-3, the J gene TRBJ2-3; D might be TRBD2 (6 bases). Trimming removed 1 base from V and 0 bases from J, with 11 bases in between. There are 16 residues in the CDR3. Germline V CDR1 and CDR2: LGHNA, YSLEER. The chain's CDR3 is CASSQGAGYSTDTQYF. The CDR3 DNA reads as TGCGCCAGCAGCCAAGGGGCGGGATACAGCACAGATACGCAGTATTTT.

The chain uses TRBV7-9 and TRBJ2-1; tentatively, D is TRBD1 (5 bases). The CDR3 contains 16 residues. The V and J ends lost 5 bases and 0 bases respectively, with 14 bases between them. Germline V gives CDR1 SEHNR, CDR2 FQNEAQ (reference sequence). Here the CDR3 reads CASSAQGLSSYNEQFF. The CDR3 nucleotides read TGTGCCAGCAGCGCTCAGGGCTTGAGCTCCTACAATGAGCAGTTCTTC.

Written as DNA, the CDR3 is TGTGCCAGCAGTTTGGACCACAGGCCCCGGAACACTGAAGCTTTCTTT. Protein product: CASSLDHRPRNTEAFF. The rearrangement joins TRBV12-3 or TRBV12-4 to TRBJ1-1; possibly TRBD1 for D (5 bases). The CDR3 runs 16 residues. Trimming removed 3 bases from V and 1 base from J, with 15 bases in between.

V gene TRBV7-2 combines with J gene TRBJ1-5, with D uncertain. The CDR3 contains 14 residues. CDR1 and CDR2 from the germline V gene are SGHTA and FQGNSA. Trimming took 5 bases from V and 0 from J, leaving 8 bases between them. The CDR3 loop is CASSPFNSNQPQHF. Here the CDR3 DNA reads TGTGCCAGCAGCCCGTTTAATAGCAATCAGCCCCAGCATTTT.

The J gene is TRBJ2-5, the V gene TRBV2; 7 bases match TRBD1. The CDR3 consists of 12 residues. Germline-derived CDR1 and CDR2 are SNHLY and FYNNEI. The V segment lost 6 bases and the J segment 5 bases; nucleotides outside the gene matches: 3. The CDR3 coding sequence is TGTGCCAGCAGGACGACAGGGGAGACCCAGTACTTC. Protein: CASRTTGETQYF.

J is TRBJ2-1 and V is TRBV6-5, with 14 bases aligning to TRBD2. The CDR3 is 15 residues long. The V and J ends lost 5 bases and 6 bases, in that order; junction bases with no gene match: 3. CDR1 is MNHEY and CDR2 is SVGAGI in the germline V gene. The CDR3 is CASSGTSGSTNEQFF. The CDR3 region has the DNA TGTGCCAGCAGTGGGACTAGCGGGAGTACCAATGAGCAGTTCTTC.

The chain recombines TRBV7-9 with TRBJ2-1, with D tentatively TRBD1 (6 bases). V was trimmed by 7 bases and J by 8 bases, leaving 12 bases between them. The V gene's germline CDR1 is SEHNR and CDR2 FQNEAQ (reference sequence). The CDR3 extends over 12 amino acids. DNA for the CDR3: TGTGCCAGCACTAAAGCAGGGGATGAGCAGTTCTTC. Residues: CASTKAGDEQFF.

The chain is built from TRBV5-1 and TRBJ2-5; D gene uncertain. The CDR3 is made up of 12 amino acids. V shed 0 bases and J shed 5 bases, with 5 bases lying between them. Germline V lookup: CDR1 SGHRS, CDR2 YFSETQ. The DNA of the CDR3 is TGCGCCAGCAGCTTGGTTACCGAGACCCAGTACTTC. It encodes CASSLVTETQYF.

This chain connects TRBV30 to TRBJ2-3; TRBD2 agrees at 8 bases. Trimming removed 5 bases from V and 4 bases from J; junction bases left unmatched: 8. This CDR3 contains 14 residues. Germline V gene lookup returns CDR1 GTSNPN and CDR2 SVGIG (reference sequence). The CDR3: CAWGGPGLADTQYF. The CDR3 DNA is TGTGCCTGGGGGGGGCCGGGACTAGCAGATACGCAGTATTTT.

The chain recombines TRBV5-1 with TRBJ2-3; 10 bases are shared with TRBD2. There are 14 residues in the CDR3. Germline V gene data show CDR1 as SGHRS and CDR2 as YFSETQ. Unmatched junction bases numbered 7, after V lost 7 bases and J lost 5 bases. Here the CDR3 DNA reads TGCGCCAGCGAAAAAGGACTAGCGGTAGATACGCAGTATTTT. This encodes CASEKGLAVDTQYF.

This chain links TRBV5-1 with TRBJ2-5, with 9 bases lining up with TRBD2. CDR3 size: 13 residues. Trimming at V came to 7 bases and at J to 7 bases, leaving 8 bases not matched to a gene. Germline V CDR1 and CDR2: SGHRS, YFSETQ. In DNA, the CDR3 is TGCGCCAGCCAATCCTTAGCGGGAGCGACCCAGTACTTC. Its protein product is CASQSLAGATQYF.